This T cell receptor (beta chain) is drawn from a study of shared T cell receptors in the human thymus. The V end lost 3 bases, the J end lost 7 bases, and 6 bases lay between the germline ends. Germline loops: CDR1 DFQATT, CDR2 SNEGSKA (reference sequence). The CDR3 covers 11 residues. This table comes from immunoSEQ multiplex PCR, and its TCRdb copy is limited to in-frame clones, with some not included. The repertoire consists of hundreds of thousands of clones, with 70% to 90% occurring once and the leading ten covering approximately 0.01%. This clone was picked up a small number of times. Distinct nucleotide sequences in the sample also encode this CDR3. The same sample was also used in a study of human thymus T cells. That source adds: Having surgery to correct congenital heart defects, healthy Finnish infants acted as the donors. Thymic as well as blood repertoires seemed to favor certain V and J genes unevenly. Unrelated individuals were reported by related research to share highly overlapping thymic repertoires.

The sequenced sample consisted of thymocytes. The gene calls are TRBV20-1 and TRBJ2-2, with D unclear. The TCR sequence derives from a boy in the first two years of life with a congenital heart defect. The DNA of the CDR3 is TGCAGTGCTAGGTGCGGCGGGGAGCTGTTTTTT. This encodes CSARCGGELFF.